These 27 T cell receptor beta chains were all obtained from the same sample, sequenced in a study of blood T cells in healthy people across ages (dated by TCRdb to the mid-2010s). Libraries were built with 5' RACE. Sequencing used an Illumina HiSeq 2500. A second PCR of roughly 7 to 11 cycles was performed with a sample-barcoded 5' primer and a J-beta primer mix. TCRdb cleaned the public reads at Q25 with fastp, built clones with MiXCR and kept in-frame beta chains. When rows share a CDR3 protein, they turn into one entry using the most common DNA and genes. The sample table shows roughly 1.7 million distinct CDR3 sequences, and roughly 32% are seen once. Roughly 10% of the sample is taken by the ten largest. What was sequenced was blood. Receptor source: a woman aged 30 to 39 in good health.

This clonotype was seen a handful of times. The CDR3, as DNA: TGTGCCAGCAGCTTGGTCAGGGGGGCAGAGACCCAGTACTTC. Protein: CASSLVRGAETQYF. This chain connects TRBV5-5 to TRBJ2-5; possibly TRBD1 for D (7 bases). The V end was cut by 0 bases, the J end by 4 bases, with 10 bases between. Germline V gene sequence: CDR1 SGHKS, CDR2 YYEKEE (reference sequence). The CDR3 is 14 residues long.

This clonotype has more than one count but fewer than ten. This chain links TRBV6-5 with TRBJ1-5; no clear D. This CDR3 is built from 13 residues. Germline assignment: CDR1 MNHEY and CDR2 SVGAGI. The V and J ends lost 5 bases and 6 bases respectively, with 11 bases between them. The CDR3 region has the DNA TGTGCCAGCAGTGGCGCTCGGGGTCAGCCCCAGCATTTT. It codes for CASSGARGQPQHF.

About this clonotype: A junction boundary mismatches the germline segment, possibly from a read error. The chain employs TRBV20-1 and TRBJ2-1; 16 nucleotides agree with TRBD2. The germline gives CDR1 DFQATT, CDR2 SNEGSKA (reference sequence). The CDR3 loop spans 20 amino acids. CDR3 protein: CSANAPPGLAGGWTYDEQFF. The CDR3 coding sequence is TGCAGTGCCAACGCCCCTCCGGGACTAGCGGGAGGGTGGACCTACGATGAGCAGTTCTTC.

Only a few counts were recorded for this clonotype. The CDR3 sequence is CASVDTGTVNQPQHF. The CDR3 DNA reads TGTGCCAGCGTAGACACCGGGACAGTGAATCAGCCCCAGCATTTT. The rearrangement uses TRBV7-9 and TRBJ1-5; TRBD1 agrees at 7 bases. Trimming cost V 8 bases and J 4 bases; bases outside gene matches: 11. Germline V lookup: CDR1 SEHNR, CDR2 FQNEAQ (reference sequence). The CDR3 has 15 amino acids.

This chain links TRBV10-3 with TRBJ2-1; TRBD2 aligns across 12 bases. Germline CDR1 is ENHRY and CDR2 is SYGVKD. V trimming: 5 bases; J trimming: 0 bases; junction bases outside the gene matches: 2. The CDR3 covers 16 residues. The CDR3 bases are TGTGCCATCAGTCTAGCGGGAGGGAGCTCCTACAATGAGCAGTTCTTC. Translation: CAISLAGGSSYNEQFF.

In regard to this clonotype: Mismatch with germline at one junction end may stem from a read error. DNA of the CDR3: TGTGCCAGCAGTATAGACAGGGGTCAAGGGACCCAGTACTTC. Translating gives CASSIDRGQGTQYF. The V and J genes are TRBV6-1 and TRBJ2-5; 8 bases match TRBD1. CDR1 MNHNS and CDR2 SASEGT come from the germline V gene. The CDR3 has 14 residues.

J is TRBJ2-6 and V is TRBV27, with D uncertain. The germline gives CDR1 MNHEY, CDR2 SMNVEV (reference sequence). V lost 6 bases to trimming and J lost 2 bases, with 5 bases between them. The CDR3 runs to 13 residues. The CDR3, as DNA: TGTGCCAGCAGGAAAGCTGGGGCCAACGTCCTGACTTTC. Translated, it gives CASRKAGANVLTF. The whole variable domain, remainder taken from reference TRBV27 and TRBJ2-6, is EAQVTQNPRYLITVTGKKLTVTCSQNMNHEYMSWYRQDPGLGLRQIYYSMNVEVTDKGDVPEGYKVSRKEKRNFPLILESPSPNQTSLYFCASRKAGANVLTFGAGSRLTVL.

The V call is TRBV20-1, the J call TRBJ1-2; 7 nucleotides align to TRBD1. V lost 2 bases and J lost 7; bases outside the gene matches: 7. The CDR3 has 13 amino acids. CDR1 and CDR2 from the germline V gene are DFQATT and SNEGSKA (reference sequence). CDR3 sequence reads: CSARQGGLSGYTF. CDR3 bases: TGCAGTGCTAGACAGGGGGGGCTATCTGGCTACACCTTC.

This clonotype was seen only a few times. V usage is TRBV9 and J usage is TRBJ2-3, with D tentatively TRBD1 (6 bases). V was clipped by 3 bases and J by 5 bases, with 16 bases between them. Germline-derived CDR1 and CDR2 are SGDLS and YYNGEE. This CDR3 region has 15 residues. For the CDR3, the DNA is TGTGCCAGCAGCGCACAGGGCGCCTCGGGAGATACGCAGTATTTT. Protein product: CASSAQGASGDTQYF.

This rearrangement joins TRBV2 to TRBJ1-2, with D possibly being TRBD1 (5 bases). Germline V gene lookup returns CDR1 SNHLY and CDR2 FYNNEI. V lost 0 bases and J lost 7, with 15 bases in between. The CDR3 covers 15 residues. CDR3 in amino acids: CASSEALGRGSGYTF. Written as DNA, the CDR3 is TGTGCCAGCAGTGAAGCGTTGGGGCGAGGCAGTGGCTACACCTTC.

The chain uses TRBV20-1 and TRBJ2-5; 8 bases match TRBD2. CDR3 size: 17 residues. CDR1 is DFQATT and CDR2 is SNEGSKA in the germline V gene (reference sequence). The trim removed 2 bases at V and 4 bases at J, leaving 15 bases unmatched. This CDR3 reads CSARQGGGPLGGETQYF. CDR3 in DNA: TGCAGTGCTAGACAGGGCGGGGGGCCCCTTGGGGGAGAGACCCAGTACTTC.

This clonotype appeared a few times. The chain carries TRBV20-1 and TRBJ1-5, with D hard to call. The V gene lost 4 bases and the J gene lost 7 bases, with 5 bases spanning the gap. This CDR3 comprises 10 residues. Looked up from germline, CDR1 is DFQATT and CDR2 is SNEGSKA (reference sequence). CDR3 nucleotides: TGCAGTGCTATGGGGCAGCCCCAGCATTTT. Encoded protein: CSAMGQPQHF.

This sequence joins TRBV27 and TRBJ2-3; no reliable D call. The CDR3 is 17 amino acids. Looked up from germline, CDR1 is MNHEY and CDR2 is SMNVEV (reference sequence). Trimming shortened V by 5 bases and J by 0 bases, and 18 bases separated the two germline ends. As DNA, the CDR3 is TGTGCCAGCAGTACCGATTACAGATTATCTAGCACAGATACGCAGTATTTT. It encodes CASSTDYRLSSTDTQYF.

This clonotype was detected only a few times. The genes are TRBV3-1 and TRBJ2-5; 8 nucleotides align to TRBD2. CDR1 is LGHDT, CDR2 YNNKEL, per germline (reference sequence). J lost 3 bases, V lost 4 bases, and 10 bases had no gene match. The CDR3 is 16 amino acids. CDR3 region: CASSPEWREVEETQYF. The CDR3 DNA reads TGTGCCAGCAGCCCGGAGTGGCGGGAGGTCGAAGAGACCCAGTACTTC.

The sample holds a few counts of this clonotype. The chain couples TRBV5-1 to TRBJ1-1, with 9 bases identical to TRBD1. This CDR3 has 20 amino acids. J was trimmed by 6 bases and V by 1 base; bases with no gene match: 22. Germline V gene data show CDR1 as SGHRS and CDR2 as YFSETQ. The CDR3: CASSLLTGNRAGTGSAEAFF. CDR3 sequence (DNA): TGCGCCAGCAGCTTGTTAACAGGTAACCGAGCCGGGACAGGGTCGGCTGAAGCTTTCTTT. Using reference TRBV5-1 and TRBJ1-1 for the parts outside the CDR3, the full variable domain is KAGVTQTPRYLIKTRGQQVTLSCSPISGHRSVSWYQQTPGQGLQFLFEYFSETQRNKGNFPGRFSGRQFSNSRSEMNVSTLELGDSALYLCASSLLTGNRAGTGSAEAFFGQGTRLTVV.

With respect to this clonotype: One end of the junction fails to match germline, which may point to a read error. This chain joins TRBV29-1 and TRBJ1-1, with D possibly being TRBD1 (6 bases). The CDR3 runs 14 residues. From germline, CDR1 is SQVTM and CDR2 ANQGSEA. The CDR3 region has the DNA TGCAGCGTTCAGCGGACAGTTCCGTCCACTGAGGCTTTCTTT. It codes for CSVQRTVPSTEAFF.

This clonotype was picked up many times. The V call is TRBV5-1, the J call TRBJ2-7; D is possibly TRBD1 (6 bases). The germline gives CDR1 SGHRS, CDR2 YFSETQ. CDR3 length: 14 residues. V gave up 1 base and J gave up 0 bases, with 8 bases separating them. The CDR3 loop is CASSLKGGSYEQYF. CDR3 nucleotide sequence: TGCGCCAGCAGCTTGAAAGGGGGCTCCTACGAGCAGTACTTC.

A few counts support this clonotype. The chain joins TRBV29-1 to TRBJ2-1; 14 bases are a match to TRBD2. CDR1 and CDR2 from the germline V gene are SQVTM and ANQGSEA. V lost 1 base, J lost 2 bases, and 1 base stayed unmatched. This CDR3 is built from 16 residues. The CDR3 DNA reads TGCAGCGTTGAAGGACTAGCGGGGGGGACCTACAATGAGCAGTTCTTC. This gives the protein CSVEGLAGGTYNEQFF.

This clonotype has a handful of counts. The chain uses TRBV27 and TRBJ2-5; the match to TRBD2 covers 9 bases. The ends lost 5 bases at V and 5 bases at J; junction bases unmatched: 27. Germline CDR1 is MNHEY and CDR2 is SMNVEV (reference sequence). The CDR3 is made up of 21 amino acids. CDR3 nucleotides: TGTGCCAGCAGTGTCCACTCCGACCTGTTTGGGGCGGGAGGGCAGAGGGAGACCCAGTACTTC. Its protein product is CASSVHSDLFGAGGQRETQYF.

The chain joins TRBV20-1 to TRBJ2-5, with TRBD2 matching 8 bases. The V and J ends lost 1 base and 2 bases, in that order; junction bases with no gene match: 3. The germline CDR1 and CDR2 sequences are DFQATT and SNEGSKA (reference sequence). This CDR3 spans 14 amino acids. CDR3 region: CSARALAAQETQYF. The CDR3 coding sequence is TGCAGTGCTAGAGCACTAGCGGCACAAGAGACCCAGTACTTC.

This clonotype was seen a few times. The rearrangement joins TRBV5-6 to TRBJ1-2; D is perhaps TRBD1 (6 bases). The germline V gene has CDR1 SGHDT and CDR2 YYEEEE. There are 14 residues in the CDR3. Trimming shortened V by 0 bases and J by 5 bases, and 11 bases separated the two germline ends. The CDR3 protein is CASSLAYRVYGYTF. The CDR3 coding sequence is TGTGCCAGCAGCTTGGCTTACAGGGTTTATGGCTACACCTTC.

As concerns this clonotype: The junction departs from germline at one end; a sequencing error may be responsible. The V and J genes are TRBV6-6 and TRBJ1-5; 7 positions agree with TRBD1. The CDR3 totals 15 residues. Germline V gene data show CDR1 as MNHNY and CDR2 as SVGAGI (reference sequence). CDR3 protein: CAGSYGDSRNQPQHF. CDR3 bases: TGTGCCGGCAGTTACGGGGACAGTCGCAATCAGCCCCAGCATTTT.

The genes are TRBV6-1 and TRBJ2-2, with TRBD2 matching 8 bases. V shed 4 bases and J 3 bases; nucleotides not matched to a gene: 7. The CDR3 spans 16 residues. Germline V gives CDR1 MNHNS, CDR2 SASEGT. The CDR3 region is CASSAWRGVDTGELFF. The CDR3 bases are TGTGCCAGCAGTGCCTGGCGGGGGGTAGACACCGGGGAGCTGTTTTTT.

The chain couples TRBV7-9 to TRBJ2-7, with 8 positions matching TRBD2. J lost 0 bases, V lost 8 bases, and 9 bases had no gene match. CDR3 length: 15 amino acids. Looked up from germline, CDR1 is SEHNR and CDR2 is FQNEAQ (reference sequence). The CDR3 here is CASPGGGRPSYEQYF. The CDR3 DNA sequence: TGTGCCAGCCCCGGGGGGGGACGGCCCTCCTACGAGCAGTACTTC.

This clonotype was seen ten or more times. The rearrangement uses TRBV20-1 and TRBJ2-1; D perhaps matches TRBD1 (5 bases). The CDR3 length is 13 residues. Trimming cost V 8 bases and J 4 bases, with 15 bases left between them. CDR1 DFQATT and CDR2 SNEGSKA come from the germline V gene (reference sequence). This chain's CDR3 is CSTIKQGYNEQFF. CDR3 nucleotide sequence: TGCAGTACGATTAAGCAGGGATACAATGAGCAGTTCTTC.

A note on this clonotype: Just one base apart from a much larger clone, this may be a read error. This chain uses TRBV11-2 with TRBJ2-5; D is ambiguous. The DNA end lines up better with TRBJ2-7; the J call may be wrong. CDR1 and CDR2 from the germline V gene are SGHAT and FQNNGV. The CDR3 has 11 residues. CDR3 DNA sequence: TGTGCCAGCGGCTTGTATGACGAGCAGTACTTC. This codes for CASGLYDEQYF.

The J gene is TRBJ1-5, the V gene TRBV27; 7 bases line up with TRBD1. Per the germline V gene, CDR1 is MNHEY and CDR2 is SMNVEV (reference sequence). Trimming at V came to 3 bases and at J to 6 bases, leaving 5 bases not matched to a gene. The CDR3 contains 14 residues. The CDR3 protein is CASSFRGYGQPQHF. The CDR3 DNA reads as TGTGCCAGCAGTTTCAGGGGGTACGGTCAGCCCCAGCATTTT.